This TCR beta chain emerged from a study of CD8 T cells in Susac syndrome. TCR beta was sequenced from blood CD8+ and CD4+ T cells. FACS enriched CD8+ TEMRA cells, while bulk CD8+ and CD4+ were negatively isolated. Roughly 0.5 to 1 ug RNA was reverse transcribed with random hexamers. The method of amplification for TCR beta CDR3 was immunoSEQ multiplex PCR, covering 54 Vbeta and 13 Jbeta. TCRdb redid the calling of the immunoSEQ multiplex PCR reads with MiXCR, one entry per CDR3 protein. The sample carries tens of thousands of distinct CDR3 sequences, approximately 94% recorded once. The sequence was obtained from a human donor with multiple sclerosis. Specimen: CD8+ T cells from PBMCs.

CDR3 coding DNA: TGCGCCAGCAGCCTGGGGACAGCGACCTACGAGCAGTACTTC. It yields the protein CASSLGTATYEQYF. This chain connects TRBV5-1 to TRBJ2-7; 7 positions agree with TRBD1. Germline V gives CDR1 SGHRS, CDR2 YFSETQ. CDR3 length: 14 residues. Trimming cost V 4 bases and J 2 bases; bases outside gene matches: 6.